Sequencing of this T cell receptor beta chain was carried out in a study of blood T cell repertoires in COVID-19. The wider study: COVID-19 samples, acute and convalescent, were from the United States, Italy and Spain. From T cells, B-cell-depleted T cells, or PBMCs came the material, which was cDNA or gDNA.

In the study's own analysis: Reference gene primer amplification gave estimated nucleated cell counts. The data were produced by immunoSEQ multiplex PCR, yet TCRdb's version contains in-frame clones alone and is incomplete. Clone size and V and J calls were adopted from that table, with D and trimming inferred from the DNA. Among about 39,000 clones listed, 94% were seen once. V lost 1 base and J lost 6, with 4 bases in between. The CDR3 contains 11 residues. CDR1 and CDR2 from the germline V gene are LGHDT and YNNKEL (reference sequence). The sample taken for sequencing was peripheral blood. The gene calls are TRBV3-1 (or the pseudogene TRBV3-2) and TRBJ2-7; D ambiguous. This receptor was obtained from a human donor with active COVID-19. The donor label of this sample is uncertain. CDR3 nucleotides: TGTGCCAGCAGCCAAGTCGGCGAGCAGTACTTC. Protein sequence: CASSQVGEQYF.